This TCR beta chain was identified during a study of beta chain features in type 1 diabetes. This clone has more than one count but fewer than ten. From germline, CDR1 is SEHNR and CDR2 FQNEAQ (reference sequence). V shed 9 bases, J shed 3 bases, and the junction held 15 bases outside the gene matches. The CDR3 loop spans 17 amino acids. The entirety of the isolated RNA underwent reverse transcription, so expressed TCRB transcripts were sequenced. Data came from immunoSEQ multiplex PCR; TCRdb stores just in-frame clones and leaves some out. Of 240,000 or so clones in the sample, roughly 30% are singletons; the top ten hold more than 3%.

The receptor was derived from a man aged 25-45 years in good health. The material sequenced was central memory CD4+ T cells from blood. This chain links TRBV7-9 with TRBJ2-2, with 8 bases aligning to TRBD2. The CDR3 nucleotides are TGTGCCAGTAGGGGAGCCCCGGGACTAGGAGACACCGGGGAGCTGTTTTTT. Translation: CASRGAPGLGDTGELFF.